Following are 8 T cell receptor beta chains from one sample sequenced in a study of radiation and T cells in renal cell carcinoma. Assay: immunoSEQ multiplex PCR; the TCRdb copy retains only in-frame clones and omits some. The sample yields 120,000 or so clones, 65% to 85% seen once. Time point defined: blood 2 weeks post-SBRT. Treatment indicated: 15 Gy SBRT to primary tumor, nephrectomy 4 weeks later. Source: blood, taken from a patient whose treatment included radiotherapy and nephrectomy. The receptor source for this set is a man aged 50-59 years with renal cell carcinoma.

This chain links TRBV2 with TRBJ2-2, with D unresolved. CDR3 length equals 15 residues. Germline CDR1 SNHLY, CDR2 FYNNEI. Trimming shortened V by 1 base and J by 4 bases, and 10 bases separated the two germline ends. This chain's CDR3 is CASSEGPIRTGELFF. CDR3 DNA: TGTGCCAGCAGTGAAGGCCCCATTCGCACCGGGGAGCTGTTTTTT.

The chain uses TRBV29-1 and TRBJ1-1; D remains ambiguous. This CDR3 is built from 12 residues. Germline CDR1 and CDR2: SQVTM and ANQGSEA. The germline V and J ends were trimmed by 4 bases and 1 base, with 7 bases remaining between them. CDR3 sequence (DNA): TGCAGCGTTGGTCCCCAGAACACTGAAGCTTTCTTT. Its protein product is CSVGPQNTEAFF.

The chain joins TRBV18 to TRBJ1-1, with D perhaps matching TRBD1 (6 bases). The CDR3 contains 13 residues. Trimming pared 4 bases from V and 4 bases from J, leaving 10 bases between. Germline values: CDR1 KGHSH, CDR2 LQKENI. The CDR3 sequence: CASSLDRLTEAFF. The CDR3 DNA sequence: TGTGCCAGCTCACTTGACAGGCTCACTGAAGCTTTCTTT.

About this clone: In the same sample, other DNA sequences code for this CDR3. The chain is built from TRBV10-1 and TRBJ2-3, with D maybe TRBD1 (6 bases). CDR1 is WNHNN and CDR2 is SYGVQD in the germline V gene (reference sequence). V lost 0 bases, J lost 0 bases, and 7 bases lay in between. The CDR3 runs to 15 residues. CDR3 loop: CASSESQGSTDTQYF. Written as DNA, the CDR3 is TGCGCCAGCAGTGAGTCGCAGGGGAGCACAGATACGCAGTATTTT.

This clone was observed a few times. The V gene is TRBV4-1, the J gene TRBJ2-3, with D unresolved. In germline, CDR1 is MGHRA, CDR2 YSYEKL. This CDR3 has 16 amino acids. V dropped 0 bases and J dropped 0 bases, with 10 bases sitting between them. CDR3 sequence (DNA): TGCGCCAGCAGCCAAGAGTTCAGATCTAGCACAGATACGCAGTATTTT. As protein: CASSQEFRSSTDTQYF.

This chain links TRBV19 with TRBJ2-7; no clear D gene. Trimming stripped 1 base from V and 6 bases from J, with 16 bases between. Germline V gene sequence: CDR1 LNHDA, CDR2 SQIVND (reference sequence). This CDR3 comprises 15 residues. CDR3 sequence (DNA): TGTGCCAGTAGTATAGCCCGAACGGAAGCCGGCGAGCAGTACTTC. This codes for CASSIARTEAGEQYF.

This chain joins TRBV5-1 and TRBJ1-6; TRBD1 agrees at 8 bases. The ends lost 0 bases at V and 6 bases at J; junction bases unmatched: 2. Germline CDR1 is SGHRS and CDR2 is YFSETQ. The CDR3 covers 15 residues. CDR3: CASSLDRGGNSPLHF. As DNA, the CDR3 is TGCGCCAGCAGCTTGGACAGGGGGGGTAATTCACCCCTCCACTTT.

This clone was counted once. The chain is built from TRBV6-1 and TRBJ1-6; D gene uncertain. Trimming cost V 3 bases and J 6 bases, with 12 bases left between them. The CDR3 length is 15 residues. Per germline, CDR1 MNHNS and CDR2 SASEGT. In DNA, the CDR3 is TGTGCCAGCAGTGACTCGGTGAGGTCTAATTCACCCCTCCACTTT. Translated, it gives CASSDSVRSNSPLHF.